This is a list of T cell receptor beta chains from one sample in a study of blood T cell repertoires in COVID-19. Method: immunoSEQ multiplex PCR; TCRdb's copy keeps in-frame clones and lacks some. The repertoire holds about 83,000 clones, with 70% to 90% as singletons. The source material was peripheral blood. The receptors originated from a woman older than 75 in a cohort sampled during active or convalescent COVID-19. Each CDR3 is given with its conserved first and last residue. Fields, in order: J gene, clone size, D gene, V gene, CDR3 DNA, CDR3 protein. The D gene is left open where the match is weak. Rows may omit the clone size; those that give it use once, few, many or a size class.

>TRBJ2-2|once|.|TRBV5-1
TGCGCCAGCAGCTTTAAGGAGCCCGACACCGGGGAGCTGTTTTTT
CASSFKEPDTGELFF
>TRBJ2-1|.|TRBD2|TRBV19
TGTGCCAGTAGTATCGGGAGGGCCACTTCCTACAATGAGCAGTTCTTC
CASSIGRATSYNEQFF
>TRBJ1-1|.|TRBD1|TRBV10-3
TGTGCCATCAGTGGACCGGGACAGGGGAACACTGAAGCTTTCTTT
CAISGPGQGNTEAFF
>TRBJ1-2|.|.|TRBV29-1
TGCAGCGTTGTGGGGGCAGGGGCCCCTGGCTACACCTTC
CSVVGAGAPGYTF
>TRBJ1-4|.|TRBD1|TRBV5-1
TGCGCCAGCAGCCAAACCGGGACAGGGGGAAGGGGAAATGAAAAACTGTTTTTT
CASSQTGTGGRGNEKLFF
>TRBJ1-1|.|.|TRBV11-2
TGTGCCAGCAGTTTAAACTCCAGGGACTCTCAATCTTTCTTT
CASSLNSRDSQSFF
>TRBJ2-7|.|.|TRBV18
TGTGCCAGCTCACCTTTCACGTCGGACGAGCAGTACTTC
CASSPFTSDEQYF
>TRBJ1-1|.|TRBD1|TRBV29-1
TGCAGCGTTTGGGACAGGGGGCATAGGAACACTGAAGCTTTCTTT
CSVWDRGHRNTEAFF
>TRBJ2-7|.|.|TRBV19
TGTGCCAGTAGTTCCGCCTACGAGCAGTACTTC
CASSSAYEQYF
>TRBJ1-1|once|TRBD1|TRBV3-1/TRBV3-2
TGTGCCAGCAGCCAAGATCTGGGACAGGGCTGGAACACTGAAGCTTTCTTT
CASSQDLGQGWNTEAFF
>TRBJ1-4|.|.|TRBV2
TGTGCCAGCCGGAGGGGAGACGAAAAACTGTTTTTT
CASRRGDEKLFF
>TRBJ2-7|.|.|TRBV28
TGTGCCAGCAGTTTTCTTGGAGCGACCTATGACGAGCAGTACTTC
CASSFLGATYDEQYF
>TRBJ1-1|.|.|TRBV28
TGTGCCAGCAGCGAGGGCAGAGCAGCTTTCTTT
CASSEGRAAFF
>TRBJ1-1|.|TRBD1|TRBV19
TGTGCCAGTAGCCTTCAGGGGGGAAAGAACACTGAAGCTTTCTTT
CASSLQGGKNTEAFF
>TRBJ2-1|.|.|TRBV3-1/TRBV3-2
TGTGCCAGCAGCCCCAGGCACGGGAGTAGCTCCTACAATGAGCAGTTCTTC
CASSPRHGSSSYNEQFF
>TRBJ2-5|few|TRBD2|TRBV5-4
TGTGCCAGCAGCCCAGGACTAGCGGGCGAAGAGACCCAGTACTTC
CASSPGLAGEETQYF
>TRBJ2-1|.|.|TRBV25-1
TGTGCCAGCAGTGAATTTGGAGGAGACTACAATGAGCAGTTCTTC
CASSEFGGDYNEQFF
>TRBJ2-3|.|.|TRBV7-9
TGTGCCAGCAGCCAGACCGGGACTTCTCAACGCACAGATACGCAGTATTTT
CASSQTGTSQRTDTQYF
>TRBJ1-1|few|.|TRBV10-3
TGTGCCATCAGTGTCCAGGGGCCGGACACTGAAGCTTTCTTT
CAISVQGPDTEAFF
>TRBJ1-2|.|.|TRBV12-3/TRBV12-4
TGTGCCAGCAGTTTAGCTCAGGTAGGAGGCTACACCTTC
CASSLAQVGGYTF
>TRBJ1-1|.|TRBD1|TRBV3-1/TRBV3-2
TGTGCCAGCAGCCAGGGACAGGGGGACACTGAAGCTTTCTTT
CASSQGQGDTEAFF
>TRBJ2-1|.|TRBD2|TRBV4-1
TGCGCCAGCAGCCAAGGGATGGCGGGAGGAGGTTTCAATGAGCAGTTCTTC
CASSQGMAGGGFNEQFF
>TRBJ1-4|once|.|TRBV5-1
TGCGCCAGCAGCTTGGCCAGGGCGGATAGAGAAAAACTGTTTTTT
CASSLARADREKLFF
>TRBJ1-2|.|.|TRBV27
TGTGCCAGCACACAATTGGGACAAAACTATGGCTACACCTTC
CASTQLGQNYGYTF
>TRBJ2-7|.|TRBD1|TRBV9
TGTGCCAGCAGCGTAATGGACAGGTCCTACGAGCAGTACTTC
CASSVMDRSYEQYF
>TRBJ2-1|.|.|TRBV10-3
TGTGCCATCAGTGATCGACAGCGGGTCTACAATGAGCAGTTCTTC
CAISDRQRVYNEQFF
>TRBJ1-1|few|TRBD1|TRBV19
TGTGCCAGTAGTATTCGGACAGGGGGCTTTAACACTGAAGCTTTCTTT
CASSIRTGGFNTEAFF
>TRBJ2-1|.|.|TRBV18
TGTGCCAGCTCTGCGGGGAGCGGCTACAATGAGCAGTTCTTC
CASSAGSGYNEQFF
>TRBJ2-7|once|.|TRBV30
TGTGCCTGGAGTACCCAGGGTGGTGTCGAGCAGTACTTC
CAWSTQGGVEQYF
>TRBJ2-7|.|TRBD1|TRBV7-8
TGTGCCAGCAGCCTGGACAGGGCCGGGGAGCAGTACTTC
CASSLDRAGEQYF
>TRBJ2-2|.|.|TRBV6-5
TGTGCCAGCAGCCGGGTCCGCTTGAACACCGGGGAGCTGTTTTTT
CASSRVRLNTGELFF
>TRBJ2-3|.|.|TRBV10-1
TGCGCCAGCTTTTGGGGGAATAGCGGTGAGAGCACAGATACGCAGTATTTT
CASFWGNSGESTDTQYF
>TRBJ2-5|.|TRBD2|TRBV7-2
TGTGCCAGCAGCCCCGGACTAGCGGGAGACGAGACCCAGTACTTC
CASSPGLAGDETQYF
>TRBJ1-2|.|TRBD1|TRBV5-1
TGCGCCAGCAGCGAGACAGGGGCCTATGGCTACACCTTC
CASSETGAYGYTF
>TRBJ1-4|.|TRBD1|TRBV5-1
TGCGCCAGCAGCCGCGGACAGCCAGGGGGTGAAAAACTGTTTTTT
CASSRGQPGGEKLFF
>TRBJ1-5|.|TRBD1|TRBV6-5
TGTGCCAGCAGCAACACAGGGGTAACGAATCAGCCCCAGCATTTT
CASSNTGVTNQPQHF
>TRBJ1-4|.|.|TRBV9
TGTGCCAGCAGCGGAGGGTGGGGTGAAAAACTGTTTTTT
CASSGGWGEKLFF
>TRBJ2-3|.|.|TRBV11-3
TGTGCCAGCAGCTTAGAAGGAGGCACAGATACGCAGTATTTT
CASSLEGGTDTQYF
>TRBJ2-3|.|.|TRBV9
TGTGCCAGCAGCGTAGAGGCGGGGAGCACAGATACGCAGTATTTT
CASSVEAGSTDTQYF
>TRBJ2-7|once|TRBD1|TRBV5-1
TGCGCCAGCAGCTTGGACCCGACAGGGGGCTACGAGCAGTACTTC
CASSLDPTGGYEQYF
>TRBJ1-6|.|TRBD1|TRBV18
TGTGCCAGCTCACCGACAGGGGATAATTCACCCCTCCACTTT
CASSPTGDNSPLHF